These 4 T cell receptor beta chains share one sample of origin, sequenced in a study of T cells in localized non-small cell lung cancer. Method: immunoSEQ multiplex PCR; TCRdb's copy keeps in-frame clones and lacks some. The sample lists about 2,000 clones, 30% occurring once. The sequencing used normal lung tissue next to the tumor, collected before any cancer treatment. The receptors shown here come from a woman aged 35 to 69 with stage II squamous cell lung carcinoma.

This clone is labeled as medium-sized (0.01 to 0.1%). The rearrangement joins TRBV4-1 to TRBJ1-3; 12 nucleotides line up with TRBD1. Trimming removed 3 bases from V and 3 bases from J; junction bases left unmatched: 15. The CDR3 length is 20 residues. Germline V CDR1 and CDR2: MGHRA, YSYEKL. CDR3 bases: TGCGCCAGCAGCCAGGGGGTCGGGACAGGGGGCGCAGGGGTTGGAAACACCATATATTTT. This encodes CASSQGVGTGGAGVGNTIYF.

This clone turned up a few times. The chain links TRBV11-3 to TRBJ2-5, with 10 bases lining up with TRBD2. J was trimmed by 1 base and V by 4 bases; bases with no gene match: 3. Germline V lookup: CDR1 SGHNT, CDR2 YENEEA. This CDR3 is 15 amino acids long. Written as DNA, the CDR3 is TGTGCCAGCAGCTCAGGACTAGCGGCCCAAGAGACCCAGTACTTC. This gives the protein CASSSGLAAQETQYF.

The rearrangement joins TRBV11-3 to TRBJ2-7; 8 bases match TRBD2. V was clipped by 5 bases and J by 8 bases; unmatched bases: 11. The CDR3 spans 14 residues. CDR1 is SGHNT and CDR2 is YENEEA in the germline V gene. DNA of the CDR3: TGTGCCAGCAGCCCGGGACTAGAGGGGGAGCAGCAGTACTTC. Protein sequence: CASSPGLEGEQQYF.

This clone was observed a few times. The chain joins TRBV18 to TRBJ2-5, with 11 bases matching TRBD1. Germline CDR1 reads KGHSH; CDR2 reads LQKENI. V was pared by 4 bases and J by 5 bases, with 9 bases of the junction left unmatched. The CDR3 loop spans 16 amino acids. CDR3 DNA: TGTGCCAGCTCACTATCCGGGACAGGGGGTTTCGAGACCCAGTACTTC. Residues: CASSLSGTGGFETQYF.